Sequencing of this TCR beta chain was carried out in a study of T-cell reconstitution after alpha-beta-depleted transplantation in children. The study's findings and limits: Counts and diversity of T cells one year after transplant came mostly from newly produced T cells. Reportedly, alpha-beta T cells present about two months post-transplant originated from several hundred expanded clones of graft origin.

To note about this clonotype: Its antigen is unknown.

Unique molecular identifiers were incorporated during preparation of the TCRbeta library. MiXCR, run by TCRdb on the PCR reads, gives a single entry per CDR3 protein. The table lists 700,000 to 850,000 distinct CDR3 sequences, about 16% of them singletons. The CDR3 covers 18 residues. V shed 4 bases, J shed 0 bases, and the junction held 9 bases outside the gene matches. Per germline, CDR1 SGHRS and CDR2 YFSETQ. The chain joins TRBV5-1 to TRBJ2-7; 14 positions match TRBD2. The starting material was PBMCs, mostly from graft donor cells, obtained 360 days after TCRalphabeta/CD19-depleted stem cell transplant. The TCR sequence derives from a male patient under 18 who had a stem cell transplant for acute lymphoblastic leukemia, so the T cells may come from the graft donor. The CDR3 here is CASSPTSGRGLNSYEQYF. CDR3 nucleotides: TGCGCCAGCAGCCCGACTAGCGGGAGGGGGCTTAACTCCTACGAGCAGTACTTC. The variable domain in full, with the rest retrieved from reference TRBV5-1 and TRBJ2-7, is KAGVTQTPRYLIKTRGQQVTLSCSPISGHRSVSWYQQTPGQGLQFLFEYFSETQRNKGNFPGRFSGRQFSNSRSEMNVSTLELGDSALYLCASSPTSGRGLNSYEQYFGPGTRLTVT.